Described below is a single TCR beta chain sequence and its context. Its antigen is undetermined. All trial patients relapsed after autologous stem cell transplantation. These data belong to a study of PD-1 blockade in classical Hodgkin lymphoma. The assay was immunoSEQ multiplex PCR, and TCRdb's table has in-frame clones only and misses some. This table has tens of thousands of clones, around 90% appearing once. Between the trimmed V and J ends, which lost 4 bases and 0 bases, there was a span of 12 bases. Germline CDR1 and CDR2: MNHNY and SVGAGI (reference sequence). This CDR3 comprises 15 residues. The study, taken as a whole, reports: At C4D1, TCR diversity had climbed significantly for CD4+ cells, though not for CD8+ cells.

The specimen was peripheral blood mononuclear cells (PBMCs), collected at baseline. The rearrangement uses TRBV6-6 and TRBJ1-1; D is perhaps TRBD1 (6 bases). The source is a human donor with classical Hodgkin lymphoma. The CDR3 nucleotides are TGTGCCAGCAGTTCACCGGGACAATTGAACACTGAAGCTTTCTTT. Translation: CASSSPGQLNTEAFF.